Following are 17 T cell receptor beta chains from one sample sequenced in a study of blood T cells in healthy people across ages. A J-beta primer mix and a sample-barcoded 5' primer were used in a second PCR of roughly 7 to 12 cycles. MiXCR, applied by TCRdb to the 5' RACE reads, yields one record per CDR3 protein. Found here are over 1,200,000 distinct CDR3 sequences, approximately 59% of them singletons; the top ten hold 6.5% to 8%. Sequencing input: blood. The receptors originated from a man aged 18 to 29 in good health.

This clonotype appeared a few times. This chain uses TRBV4-1 with TRBJ1-5; a possible D gene is TRBD1 (5 bases). This CDR3 contains 16 residues. CDR1 and CDR2 (germline): MGHRA, YSYEKL. V dropped 4 bases and J dropped 3 bases, with 16 bases sitting between them. The CDR3 nucleotides are TGCGCCAGCAGCCTTCTCCCCGACAGCTACAATCAGCCCCAGCATTTT. The encoded protein is CASSLLPDSYNQPQHF.

The chain recombines TRBV10-2 with TRBJ1-2; TRBD1 might be the D (5 bases). Germline values: CDR1 WSHSY, CDR2 SAAADI. There are 13 residues in the CDR3. V was clipped by 8 bases and J by 4 bases, with 14 bases between them. DNA of the CDR3: TGCGCCAGCCAAGAATCTGGGGGCTATGGCTACACCTTC. Translating gives CASQESGGYGYTF.

V gene TRBV20-1 combines with J gene TRBJ2-5; D might be TRBD2 (7 bases). The end of the DNA aligns better with TRBJ2-7, so the J call may be wrong. Per the germline V gene, CDR1 is DFQATT and CDR2 is SNEGSKA (reference sequence). CDR3 size: 14 residues. In nucleotides, the CDR3 is TGCAGTGCTAGGACGCAGGGGAGGGTCTACGAGCAGTACTTC. Encoded protein: CSARTQGRVYEQYF.

CDR3 sequence (DNA): TGCGCCAGCAGCCAAGGCCCTGCCGGGACGACCTACAATGAGCAGTTCTTC. This codes for CASSQGPAGTTYNEQFF. The rearrangement joins TRBV4-1 to TRBJ2-1; tentatively, D is TRBD1 or TRBD2 (5 bases each). Germline V gene sequence: CDR1 MGHRA, CDR2 YSYEKL. This CDR3 region has 17 residues. V was shortened by 1 base and J by 2 bases, with 15 bases between the two germline ends.

This chain joins TRBV28 and TRBJ2-5; D perhaps matches TRBD1 (6 bases). The V end lost 8 bases, the J end lost 5 bases, and 15 bases lay between the germline ends. The CDR3 is 13 residues long. The germline CDR1 and CDR2 sequences are MDHEN and SYDVKM. CDR3 coding DNA: TGTGCCAGCGCGCCTACAGGGTTCGAGACCCAGTACTTC. Its translation: CASAPTGFETQYF. Full variable domain (outside the CDR3, taken from reference TRBV28 and TRBJ2-5): DVKVTQSSRYLVKRTGEKVFLECVQDMDHENMFWYRQDPGLGLRLIYFSYDVKMKEKGDIPEGYSVSREKKERFSLILESASTNQTSMYLCASAPTGFETQYFGPGTRLLVL.

The J gene is TRBJ1-2, the V gene TRBV7-9; D perhaps matches TRBD1 (6 bases). Trimming pared 5 bases from V and 4 bases from J, leaving 17 bases between. The length of the CDR3 is 15 residues. CDR1 is SEHNR, CDR2 FQNEAQ, per germline (reference sequence). The CDR3 coding sequence is TGTGCCAGCAGCCTCACCACAGGGCGCTTCTATGGCTACACCTTC. Protein product: CASSLTTGRFYGYTF. Supplemented by reference TRBV7-9 and TRBJ1-2, the full variable domain reads DTGVSQNPRHKITKRGQNVTFRCDPISEHNRLYWYRQTLGQGPEFLTYFQNEAQLEKSRLLSDRFSAERPKGSFSTLEIQRTEQGDSAMYLCASSLTTGRFYGYTFGSGTRLTVV.

This clonotype was observed a single time. The chain is built from TRBV12-3 or TRBV12-4 and TRBJ2-7; unclear D gene. The length of the CDR3 is 15 residues. The germline V and J ends were trimmed by 1 base and 7 bases, with 17 bases remaining between them. The CDR3 sequence: CASSLDSLGGDEQYF. The CDR3, as DNA: TGTGCCAGCAGTTTAGACTCCCTCGGTGGGGATGAGCAGTACTTC.

This clonotype was seen only once. The chain has TRBV11-2 and TRBJ1-2; D is undetermined. CDR1 SGHAT and CDR2 FQNNGV come from the germline V gene. Trimming pared 7 bases from V and 0 bases from J, leaving 15 bases between. The CDR3 is 15 amino acids. In nucleotides, the CDR3 is TGTGCCAGCACACCCAACCCACAGACTAACTATGGCTACACCTTC. Its protein product is CASTPNPQTNYGYTF.

The chain is built from TRBV6-1 and TRBJ2-5; maybe TRBD1 (5 bases). Germline CDR1 MNHNS, CDR2 SASEGT. With 7 bases removed from V and 5 bases from J, the gap between germline ends came to 17 bases. This CDR3 spans 14 amino acids. CDR3 region: CASKSGRAAETQYF. CDR3 coding DNA: TGTGCCAGCAAGTCAGGCAGGGCAGCGGAGACCCAGTACTTC.

The V gene is TRBV11-2, the J gene TRBJ2-7, with a tentative D call TRBD1 (5 bases). The germline V and J ends were trimmed by 3 bases and 1 base, with 13 bases remaining between them. In germline, CDR1 is SGHAT, CDR2 FQNNGV. The CDR3 runs 15 residues. The CDR3 loop reads CASSFFPDTSYEQYF. CDR3 DNA sequence: TGTGCCAGCAGCTTCTTTCCGGACACATCCTACGAGCAGTACTTC.

The gene calls are TRBV3-1 and TRBJ2-5; the D is unclear. The tail of the sequence fits TRBJ2-7 better, so the J call may be wrong. CDR3 length: 13 amino acids. The V gene's germline CDR1 is LGHDT and CDR2 YNNKEL (reference sequence). As DNA, the CDR3 is TGTGCCAGCAGCCAATGGCCGTCCTACGAGCAGTACTTC. Translating it yields CASSQWPSYEQYF.

In its sample, this clonotype was seen a few times. The rearrangement joins TRBV7-2 to TRBJ2-3, with D possibly TRBD2 on 7 matching bases. The CDR3 has 16 residues. Trimming removed 1 base at V and 2 bases at J, with 13 bases between. Germline lookup yields CDR1 SGHTA and CDR2 FQGNSA. CDR3 region: CASSLDRGGNTDTQYF. The CDR3 bases are TGTGCCAGCAGCTTAGATAGGGGGGGCAACACAGATACGCAGTATTTT.

This sequence joins TRBV7-2 and TRBJ2-5; TRBD2 matches 7 bases. The J call may be in error: the DNA end matches TRBJ2-4 better. The CDR3 loop spans 15 amino acids. Per germline, CDR1 SGHTA and CDR2 FQGNSA. CDR3 nucleotide sequence: TGTGCCAGCAGCGGGGGAGGGGAGAGAGAAAACATTCAGTACTTC. Translating it yields CASSGGGERENIQYF.

The chain links TRBV12-3 or TRBV12-4 to TRBJ2-7; D might be TRBD1 or TRBD2, each matching 6 bases. The CDR3 has 21 residues. V dropped 0 bases and J dropped 2 bases, with 29 bases sitting between them. CDR3: CASSLAVMWGAGYRATYEQYF. The CDR3 DNA reads as TGTGCCAGCAGTTTAGCCGTAATGTGGGGGGCCGGTTATCGGGCGACCTACGAGCAGTACTTC.

This chain connects TRBV20-1 to TRBJ1-2; 7 bases are a match to TRBD1. The V and J ends lost 7 bases and 6 bases, in that order; junction bases with no gene match: 14. Germline loops: CDR1 DFQATT, CDR2 SNEGSKA (reference sequence). This CDR3 spans 14 amino acids. The CDR3 sequence is CSDIDRDWGNGYTF. The CDR3 nucleotides are TGCAGTGATATCGACAGGGATTGGGGTAATGGCTACACCTTC.

The V call is TRBV28, the J call TRBJ1-1, with a tentative D call TRBD1 (5 bases). CDR3 length equals 15 residues. The V end lost 6 bases, the J end lost 5 bases, and 19 bases lay between the germline ends. Germline V gene data show CDR1 as MDHEN and CDR2 as SYDVKM. This CDR3 is CASRTPGPRRTEAFF. For the CDR3, the DNA is TGTGCCAGCAGAACGCCGGGACCTAGAAGGACTGAAGCTTTCTTT.

The CDR3, as DNA: TGCGCCAGCAGCTTTACGGACAGTGAGGACGAGCAGTACTTC. Encoded protein: CASSFTDSEDEQYF. This chain uses TRBV5-1 with TRBJ2-7; TRBD1 is a possible D gene (6 bases). This CDR3 is 14 amino acids long. Germline values: CDR1 SGHRS, CDR2 YFSETQ. Trimming left V 2 bases short and J 5 bases short, with 14 bases between.